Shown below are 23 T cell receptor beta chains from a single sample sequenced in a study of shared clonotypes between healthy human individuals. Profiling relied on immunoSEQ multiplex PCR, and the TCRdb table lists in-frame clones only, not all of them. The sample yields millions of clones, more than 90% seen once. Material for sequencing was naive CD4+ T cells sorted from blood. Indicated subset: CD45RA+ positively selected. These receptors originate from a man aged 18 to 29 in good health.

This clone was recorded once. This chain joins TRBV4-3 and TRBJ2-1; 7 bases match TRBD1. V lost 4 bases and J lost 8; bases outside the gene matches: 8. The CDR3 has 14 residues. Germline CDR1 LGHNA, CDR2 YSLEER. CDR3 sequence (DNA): TGCGCCAGCAGCCTAGGGGGCGAGACCTATGAGCAGTTCTTC. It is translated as CASSLGGETYEQFF.

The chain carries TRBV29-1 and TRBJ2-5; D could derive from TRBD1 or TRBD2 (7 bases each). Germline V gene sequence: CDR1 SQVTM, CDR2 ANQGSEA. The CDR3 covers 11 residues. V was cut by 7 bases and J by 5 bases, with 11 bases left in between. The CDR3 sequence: CSAGGGETQYF. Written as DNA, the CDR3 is TGCAGCGCAGGGGGGGGTGAGACCCAGTACTTC.

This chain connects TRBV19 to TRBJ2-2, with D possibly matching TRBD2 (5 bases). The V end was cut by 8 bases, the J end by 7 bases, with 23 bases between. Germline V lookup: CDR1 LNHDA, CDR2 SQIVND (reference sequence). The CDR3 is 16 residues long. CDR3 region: CASLDALRAEGGELFF. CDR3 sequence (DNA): TGTGCCAGTTTGGACGCTTTGCGGGCAGAGGGCGGGGAGCTGTTTTTT.

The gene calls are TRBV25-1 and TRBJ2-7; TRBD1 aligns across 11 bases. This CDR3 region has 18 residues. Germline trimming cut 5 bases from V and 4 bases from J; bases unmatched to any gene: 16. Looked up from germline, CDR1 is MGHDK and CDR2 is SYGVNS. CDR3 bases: TGTGCCAGCAGTCCCCTGGCGAGCTTGGGGACAGGGGGTTACGAGCAGTACTTC. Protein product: CASSPLASLGTGGYEQYF.

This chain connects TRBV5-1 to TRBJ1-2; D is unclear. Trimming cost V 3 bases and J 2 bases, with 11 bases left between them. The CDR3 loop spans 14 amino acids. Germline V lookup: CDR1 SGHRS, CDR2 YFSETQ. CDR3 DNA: TGCGCCAGCAGCTCAGGACCAGCGAACTATGGCTACACCTTC. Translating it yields CASSSGPANYGYTF.

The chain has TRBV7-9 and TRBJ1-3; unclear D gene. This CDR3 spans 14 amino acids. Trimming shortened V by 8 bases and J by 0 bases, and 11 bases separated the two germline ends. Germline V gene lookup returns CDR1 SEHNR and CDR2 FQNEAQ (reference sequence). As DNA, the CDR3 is TGTGCCAGCTCGGCAGGCAACTCTGGAAACACCATATATTTT. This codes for CASSAGNSGNTIYF.

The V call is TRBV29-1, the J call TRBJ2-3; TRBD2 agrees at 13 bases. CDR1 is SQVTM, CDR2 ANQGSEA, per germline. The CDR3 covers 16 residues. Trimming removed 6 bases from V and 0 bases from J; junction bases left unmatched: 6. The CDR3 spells CSVAGTSGVSTDTQYF. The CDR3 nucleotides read TGCAGCGTGGCCGGGACTAGCGGGGTCAGCACAGATACGCAGTATTTT.

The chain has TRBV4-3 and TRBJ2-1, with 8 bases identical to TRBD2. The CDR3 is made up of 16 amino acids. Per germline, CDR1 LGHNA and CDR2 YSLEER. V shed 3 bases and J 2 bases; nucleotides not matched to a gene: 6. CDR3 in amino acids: CASSQEVSGTYNEQFF. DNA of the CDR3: TGCGCCAGCAGCCAGGAAGTTAGCGGGACCTACAATGAGCAGTTCTTC.

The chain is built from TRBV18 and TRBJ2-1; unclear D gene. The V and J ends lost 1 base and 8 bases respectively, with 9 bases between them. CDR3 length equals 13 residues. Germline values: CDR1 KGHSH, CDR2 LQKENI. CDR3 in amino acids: CASSPRGDHEQFF. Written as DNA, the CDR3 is TGTGCCAGCTCACCACGCGGCGACCATGAGCAGTTCTTC.

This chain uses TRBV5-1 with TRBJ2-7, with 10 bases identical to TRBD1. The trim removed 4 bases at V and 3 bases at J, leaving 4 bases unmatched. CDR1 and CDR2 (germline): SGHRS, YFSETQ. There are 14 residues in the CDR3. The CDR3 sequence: CASSIRTGGYEQYF. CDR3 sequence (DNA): TGCGCCAGCAGCATCCGGACAGGGGGCTACGAGCAGTACTTC.

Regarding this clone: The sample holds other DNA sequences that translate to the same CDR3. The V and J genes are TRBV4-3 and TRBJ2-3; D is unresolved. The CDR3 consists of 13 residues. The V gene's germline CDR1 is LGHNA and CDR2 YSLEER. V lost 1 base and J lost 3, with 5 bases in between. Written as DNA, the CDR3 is TGCGCCAGCAGCCAAGGTGTTACAGATACGCAGTATTTT. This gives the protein CASSQGVTDTQYF.

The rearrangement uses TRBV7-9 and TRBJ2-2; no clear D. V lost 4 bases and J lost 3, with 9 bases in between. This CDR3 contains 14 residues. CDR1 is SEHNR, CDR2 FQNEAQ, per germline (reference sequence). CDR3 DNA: TGTGCCAGCAGCTCATTAAGGGACACCGGGGAGCTGTTTTTT. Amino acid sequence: CASSSLRDTGELFF.

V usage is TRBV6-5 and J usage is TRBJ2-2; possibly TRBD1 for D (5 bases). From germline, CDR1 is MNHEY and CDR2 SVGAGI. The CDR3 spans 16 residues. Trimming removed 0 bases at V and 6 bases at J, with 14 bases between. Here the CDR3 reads CASSYSARAIAGELFF. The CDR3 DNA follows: TGTGCCAGCAGTTACTCAGCCAGGGCAATAGCCGGGGAGCTGTTTTTT.

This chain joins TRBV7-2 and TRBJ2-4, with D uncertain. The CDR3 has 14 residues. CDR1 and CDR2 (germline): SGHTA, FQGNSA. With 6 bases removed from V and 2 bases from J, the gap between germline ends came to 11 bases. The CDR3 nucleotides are TGTGCCAGCAGTCCCATAGCCTCCAAAAACATTCAGTACTTC. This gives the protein CASSPIASKNIQYF.

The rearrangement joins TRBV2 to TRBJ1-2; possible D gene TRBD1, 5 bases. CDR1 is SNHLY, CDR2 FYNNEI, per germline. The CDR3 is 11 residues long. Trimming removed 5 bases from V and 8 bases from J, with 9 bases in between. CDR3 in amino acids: CASSWGGGYTF. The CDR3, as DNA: TGTGCCAGCAGTTGGGGCGGGGGCTACACCTTC.

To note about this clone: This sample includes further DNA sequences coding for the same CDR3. As DNA, the CDR3 is TGCGCCAGCAGCTTCAGCTCCTATAATTCACCCCTCCACTTT. It specifies CASSFSSYNSPLHF. V and J are TRBV5-1 and TRBJ1-6; no clear D gene. Germline loops: CDR1 SGHRS, CDR2 YFSETQ. This CDR3 is 14 amino acids long. With 2 bases removed from V and 0 bases from J, the gap between germline ends came to 3 bases.

DNA for the CDR3: TGTGCCACCAGCAGTCCCGGGACTACGAGGGACAATGAGCAGTTCTTC. Its protein product is CATSSPGTTRDNEQFF. The genes are TRBV15 and TRBJ2-1, with TRBD2 matching 7 bases. Germline V gene sequence: CDR1 LNHNV, CDR2 YYDKDF (reference sequence). With 3 bases clipped from V and 5 bases from J, the junction kept 10 bases outside the gene matches. CDR3 length: 16 amino acids.

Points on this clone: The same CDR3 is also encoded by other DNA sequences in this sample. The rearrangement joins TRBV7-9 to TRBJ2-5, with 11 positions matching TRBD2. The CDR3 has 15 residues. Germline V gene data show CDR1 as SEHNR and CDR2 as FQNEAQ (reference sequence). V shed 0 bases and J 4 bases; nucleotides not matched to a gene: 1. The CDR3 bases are TGTGCCAGCAGCTTAGCTAGCGGGGGGGCAGAGACCCAGTACTTC. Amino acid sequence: CASSLASGGAETQYF.

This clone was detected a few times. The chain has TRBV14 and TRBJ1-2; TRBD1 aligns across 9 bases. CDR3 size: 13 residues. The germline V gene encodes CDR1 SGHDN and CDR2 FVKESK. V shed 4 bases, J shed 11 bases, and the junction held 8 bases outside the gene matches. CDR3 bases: TGTGCCAGCAGCCTCGGGACAGGGACGATGTACACCTTC. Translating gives CASSLGTGTMYTF.

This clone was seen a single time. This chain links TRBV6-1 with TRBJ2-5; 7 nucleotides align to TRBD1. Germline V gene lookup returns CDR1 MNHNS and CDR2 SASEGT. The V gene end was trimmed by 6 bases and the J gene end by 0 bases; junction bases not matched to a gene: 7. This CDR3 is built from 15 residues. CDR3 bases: TGTGCCAGCAGATTCGACAGGGTCGACCAAGAGACCCAGTACTTC. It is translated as CASRFDRVDQETQYF.

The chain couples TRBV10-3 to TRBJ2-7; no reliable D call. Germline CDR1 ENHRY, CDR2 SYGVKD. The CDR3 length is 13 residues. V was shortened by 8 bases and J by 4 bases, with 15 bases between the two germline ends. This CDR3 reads CAIPKRQAYEQYF. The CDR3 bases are TGTGCCATCCCAAAGAGACAAGCGTACGAGCAGTACTTC.

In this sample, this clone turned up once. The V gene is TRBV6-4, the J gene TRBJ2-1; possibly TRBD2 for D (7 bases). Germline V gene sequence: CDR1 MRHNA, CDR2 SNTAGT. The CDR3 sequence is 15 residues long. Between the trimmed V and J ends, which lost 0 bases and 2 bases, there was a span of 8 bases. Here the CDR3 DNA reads TGTGCCAGCAGTGACTCGGGGGGGCCCTACAATGAGCAGTTCTTC. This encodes CASSDSGGPYNEQFF.

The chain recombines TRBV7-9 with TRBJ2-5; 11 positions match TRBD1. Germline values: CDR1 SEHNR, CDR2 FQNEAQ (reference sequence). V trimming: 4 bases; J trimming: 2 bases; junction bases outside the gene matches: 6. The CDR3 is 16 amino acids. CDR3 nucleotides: TGTGCCAGCAGCTCCTCCGGGACAGGGGGTCAAGAGACCCAGTACTTC. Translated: CASSSSGTGGQETQYF.